The rows below give T cell receptor beta chains drawn from one sample of a study of cytomegalovirus exposure and HLA in healthy donors. Generated by immunoSEQ multiplex PCR, the TCRdb table keeps only in-frame clones and is missing some. The table has about 110,000 clones, around 75% seen once. Sequencing input: PBMCs. These receptors originate from a male donor in good health and CMV-seropositive. The CDR3 runs from the conserved cysteine through the conserved F or W. A D gene is named only where the DNA matches it firmly. Clone size, where shown, is once, few, many, or a class for clones that have expanded.

D: TRBD1; size: -; V: TRBV4-2; length: 16; J: TRBJ1-2; CDR3: CASSPKPDRVNYGYTF; DNA: TGTGCCAGCAGCCCCAAGCCGGACAGGGTTAACTATGGCTACACCTTC
D: -; size: -; V: TRBV7-9; length: 14; J: TRBJ2-5; CDR3: CASSSKRLQETQYF; DNA: TGTGCCAGCAGTTCTAAGAGACTCCAAGAGACCCAGTACTTC
D: TRBD1; size: -; V: TRBV28; length: 17; J: TRBJ2-7; CDR3: CASNPSPGRGISYEQYF; DNA: TGTGCCAGCAACCCGTCGCCGGGCAGGGGGATATCCTACGAGCAGTACTTC
D: -; size: -; V: TRBV7-2; length: 15; J: TRBJ2-1; CDR3: CASSLARGQVEEQFF; DNA: TGTGCCAGCAGCTTAGCGAGAGGGCAGGTCGAGGAGCAGTTCTTC
D: -; size: -; V: TRBV15; length: 13; J: TRBJ1-2; CDR3: CATSRERWYGYTF; DNA: TGTGCCACCAGCAGAGAACGGTGGTATGGCTACACCTTC
D: TRBD2; size: -; V: TRBV15; length: 16; J: TRBJ2-2; CDR3: CATSRSAGGGPGELFF; DNA: TGTGCCACCAGCAGGTCGGCGGGGGGTGGCCCCGGGGAGCTGTTTTTT
D: -; size: -; V: TRBV19; length: 15; J: TRBJ1-1; CDR3: CASSPQRVTNTEAFF; DNA: TGTGCCAGTAGTCCACAGAGGGTGACGAACACTGAAGCTTTCTTT
D: -; size: -; V: TRBV6-1; length: 16; J: TRBJ2-7; CDR3: CASSEEFSGFSYEQYF; DNA: TGTGCCAGCAGTGAGGAGTTTAGCGGCTTCTCCTACGAGCAGTACTTC
D: -; size: -; V: TRBV7-8; length: 15; J: TRBJ2-5; CDR3: CASSLAAGSQETQYF; DNA: TGTGCCAGCAGCTTAGCGGCTGGCTCCCAAGAGACCCAGTACTTC
D: TRBD2; size: -; V: TRBV5-1; length: 14; J: TRBJ2-3; CDR3: CASSPIAGADTQYF; DNA: TGCGCCAGCAGCCCGATAGCGGGAGCAGATACGCAGTATTTT
D: -; size: -; V: TRBV6-5; length: 13; J: TRBJ2-5; CDR3: CASRLRFQETQYF; DNA: TGTGCCAGCAGGTTGAGATTCCAAGAGACCCAGTACTTC
D: -; size: -; V: TRBV16; length: 17; J: TRBJ1-1; CDR3: CASSPTLRQPGRTEAFF; DNA: TGTGCCAGCAGCCCTACCCTTAGACAGCCCGGGAGGACTGAAGCTTTCTTT
D: TRBD1; size: -; V: TRBV6-1; length: 14; J: TRBJ1-1; CDR3: CASRGGQGAAEAFF; DNA: TGTGCCAGCAGAGGCGGACAGGGGGCAGCTGAAGCTTTCTTT
D: TRBD1; size: -; V: TRBV2; length: 12; J: TRBJ1-1; CDR3: CASSDVLRGAFF; DNA: TGTGCCAGCAGTGACGTCCTCAGGGGGGCTTTCTTT
D: -; size: -; V: TRBV7-2; length: 15; J: TRBJ1-5; CDR3: CASSREDSSNQPQHF; DNA: TGTGCCAGCAGCCGTGAGGACAGTTCAAATCAGCCCCAGCATTTT
D: TRBD2; size: -; V: TRBV11-1; length: 16; J: TRBJ2-1; CDR3: CASSLGLAGTYNEQFF; DNA: TGTGCCAGCAGCTTGGGACTAGCGGGTACCTACAATGAGCAGTTCTTC
D: TRBD1; size: -; V: TRBV10-3; length: 13; J: TRBJ2-7; CDR3: CALGTGDTYEQYF; DNA: TGTGCCCTCGGGACAGGGGATACCTACGAGCAGTACTTC
D: TRBD2; size: -; V: TRBV7-8; length: 18; J: TRBJ2-1; CDR3: CASSPGTSGGGGYNEQFF; DNA: TGTGCCAGCAGCCCCGGGACTAGCGGGGGAGGGGGTTACAATGAGCAGTTCTTC
D: -; size: -; V: TRBV6-5; length: 15; J: TRBJ2-3; CDR3: CASSPTPVVTDTQYF; DNA: TGTGCCAGCAGCCCTACCCCGGTGGTGACAGATACGCAGTATTTT
D: TRBD1; size: few; V: TRBV28; length: 15; J: TRBJ2-7; CDR3: CATRTGGVLLSEQYF; DNA: TGTGCCACTAGGACAGGGGGCGTTCTACTCAGCGAGCAGTACTTC
D: TRBD1; size: -; V: TRBV27; length: 14; J: TRBJ1-2; CDR3: CATAGAGGNYGYTF; DNA: TGTGCCACCGCAGGGGCAGGGGGGAACTATGGCTACACCTTC
D: TRBD1; size: -; V: TRBV11-2; length: 16; J: TRBJ2-4; CDR3: CASSLRPGQGVGIQYF; DNA: TGTGCCAGCAGCTTACGGCCGGGACAGGGGGTAGGCATTCAGTACTTC
D: -; size: -; V: TRBV7-9; length: 14; J: TRBJ2-7; CDR3: CASSSGQGAYEQYF; DNA: TGTGCCAGCAGCTCGGGACAAGGGGCCTACGAGCAGTACTTC
D: TRBD1; size: -; V: TRBV27; length: 16; J: TRBJ2-7; CDR3: CASSTGATGDHYEQYF; DNA: TGTGCCAGCAGTACGGGGGCGACAGGGGACCACTACGAGCAGTACTTC
D: -; size: -; V: TRBV4-3; length: 16; J: TRBJ2-7; CDR3: CASSQGAGQVLYEQYF; DNA: TGCGCCAGCAGCCAAGGAGCGGGACAGGTCCTATACGAGCAGTACTTC
D: -; size: -; V: TRBV7-9; length: 16; J: TRBJ2-3; CDR3: CASSLVGGPDTDTQYF; DNA: TGTGCCAGCAGCTTAGTTGGGGGCCCCGACACAGATACGCAGTATTTT
D: TRBD1; size: few; V: TRBV4-1; length: 17; J: TRBJ1-1; CDR3: CASSPLPPGQMNTEAFF; DNA: TGCGCCAGCAGCCCCCTACCCCCGGGACAGATGAACACTGAAGCTTTCTTT
D: TRBD1; size: -; V: TRBV5-1; length: 14; J: TRBJ1-2; CDR3: CASSRGQGDYGYTF; DNA: TGCGCCAGCAGCAGAGGACAGGGTGACTATGGCTACACCTTC
D: TRBD1; size: -; V: TRBV18; length: 16; J: TRBJ2-1; CDR3: CASSQKPGQPYNEQFF; DNA: TGTGCCAGCTCACAAAAACCGGGACAGCCATACAATGAGCAGTTCTTC
D: TRBD2; size: -; V: TRBV9; length: 18; J: TRBJ2-3; CDR3: CASSRLAGVTNPTDTQYF; DNA: TGTGCCAGCAGCCGACTAGCGGGAGTAACCAACCCCACAGATACGCAGTATTTT
D: TRBD2; size: -; V: TRBV7-9; length: 18; J: TRBJ2-3; CDR3: CASSPSTISGGITDTQYF; DNA: TGTGCCAGCAGCCCTTCTACAATTAGCGGGGGGATCACAGATACGCAGTATTTT
D: TRBD2; size: -; V: TRBV10-3; length: 14; J: TRBJ2-3; CDR3: CAIGGTSGADTQYF; DNA: TGTGCCATCGGAGGTACTAGCGGGGCAGATACGCAGTATTTT
D: TRBD1; size: -; V: TRBV4-3; length: 15; J: TRBJ2-1; CDR3: CASSQEGQPYNEQFF; DNA: TGCGCCAGCAGCCAAGAGGGACAGCCATACAATGAGCAGTTCTTC
D: -; size: -; V: TRBV6-6; length: 14; J: TRBJ1-5; CDR3: CASSYSRVGQSQHF; DNA: TGTGCCAGCAGTTACTCGAGGGTAGGTCAGTCCCAGCATTTT
D: TRBD1; size: -; V: TRBV7-2; length: 14; J: TRBJ1-2; CDR3: CTSSLVRTGNGYTF; DNA: TGTACCAGCAGCTTAGTCCGGACAGGGAATGGCTACACCTTC
D: TRBD1; size: once; V: TRBV25-1; length: 18; J: TRBJ2-6; CDR3: CASSSRGQGSSGANVLTF; DNA: TGTGCCAGCAGCTCCCGGGGACAGGGGAGCTCTGGGGCCAACGTCCTGACTTTC
D: -; size: -; V: TRBV2; length: 15; J: TRBJ1-2; CDR3: CASSESGRGRYGYTF; DNA: TGTGCCAGCAGTGAGAGCGGCAGGGGTCGGTATGGCTACACCTTC
D: TRBD1; size: -; V: TRBV28; length: 13; J: TRBJ1-2; CDR3: CATRQGASSGYTF; DNA: TGTGCCACCAGACAGGGGGCTTCCTCTGGCTACACCTTC
D: TRBD1; size: few; V: TRBV7-2; length: 17; J: TRBJ1-4; CDR3: CASSLEGRQGLNEKLFF; DNA: TGTGCCAGCAGCTTAGAGGGGCGACAGGGGCTTAATGAAAAACTGTTTTTT
D: -; size: -; V: TRBV20-1; length: 11; J: TRBJ2-7; CDR3: CSADSPSEQYF; DNA: TGCAGTGCTGACTCTCCCTCCGAGCAGTACTTC
D: TRBD1; size: -; V: TRBV28; length: 15; J: TRBJ2-7; CDR3: CASSFNRGQHYEQYF; DNA: TGTGCCAGCAGTTTCAACAGGGGTCAGCACTACGAGCAGTACTTC
D: -; size: -; V: TRBV4-3; length: 16; J: TRBJ1-2; CDR3: CASSQVEGGANYGYTF; DNA: TGCGCCAGCAGCCAAGTTGAAGGGGGAGCTAACTATGGCTACACCTTC
D: -; size: -; V: TRBV18; length: 15; J: TRBJ1-2; CDR3: CASSPIRRDTSGYTF; DNA: TGTGCCAGCTCACCAATCCGGAGGGATACCAGTGGCTACACCTTC
D: TRBD1; size: -; V: TRBV9; length: 17; J: TRBJ2-6; CDR3: CASSVLGQGSGANVLTF; DNA: TGTGCCAGCAGCGTTTTAGGACAGGGCTCTGGGGCCAACGTCCTGACTTTC
D: -; size: -; V: TRBV7-9; length: 13; J: TRBJ1-2; CDR3: CASKRAGAFGYTF; DNA: TGTGCCAGCAAGCGCGCGGGGGCTTTTGGCTACACCTTC
D: -; size: -; V: TRBV28; length: 15; J: TRBJ1-1; CDR3: CASSPRTVLNTEAFF; DNA: TGTGCCAGCAGTCCACGGACAGTTTTGAACACTGAAGCTTTCTTT
D: -; size: -; V: TRBV7-6; length: 11; J: TRBJ2-1; CDR3: CASSQAREQFF; DNA: TGTGCCAGCAGCCAAGCGCGGGAGCAGTTCTTC
D: -; size: once; V: TRBV6-5; length: 14; J: TRBJ2-2; CDR3: CASSYTANTGELFF; DNA: TGTGCCAGCAGTTACACAGCGAACACCGGGGAGCTGTTTTTT
D: -; size: -; V: TRBV6-6; length: 15; J: TRBJ1-5; CDR3: CASSYMSGSNQPQHF; DNA: TGTGCCAGCAGTTACATGTCGGGGAGCAATCAGCCCCAGCATTTT
D: TRBD2; size: -; V: TRBV11-2; length: 12; J: TRBJ2-2; CDR3: CASSGGGGELFF; DNA: TGTGCCAGCAGTGGCGGGGGCGGGGAGCTGTTTTTT
D: TRBD1; size: -; V: TRBV6-5; length: 15; J: TRBJ2-1; CDR3: CASSYYQGAYNEQFF; DNA: TGTGCCAGCAGTTACTACCAGGGGGCGTACAATGAGCAGTTCTTC
D: -; size: -; V: TRBV5-4; length: 14; J: TRBJ2-3; CDR3: CASSFGGRTDTQYF; DNA: TGTGCCAGCAGCTTTGGGGGGAGGACAGATACGCAGTATTTT
D: TRBD1; size: -; V: TRBV14; length: 16; J: TRBJ2-2; CDR3: CASSPWTGTNTGELFF; DNA: TGTGCCAGCAGCCCCTGGACAGGGACGAACACCGGGGAGCTGTTTTTT
D: TRBD1; size: few; V: TRBV28; length: 15; J: TRBJ1-4; CDR3: CASSSWDRLNEKLFF; DNA: TGTGCCAGCAGTTCCTGGGACAGATTAAATGAAAAACTGTTTTTT
D: -; size: -; V: TRBV4-2; length: 15; J: TRBJ2-7; CDR3: CASSQAHSWSYEQYF; DNA: TGTGCCAGCAGCCAAGCCCATAGCTGGTCCTACGAGCAGTACTTC